What follows are 5 T cell receptor beta chains derived from one specimen sequenced in a study of blood T cells in healthy people across ages. The use of a sample-barcoded 5' primer and a J-beta primer mix characterized a second PCR of about 6 to 11 cycles. TCRdb reprocessed the 5' RACE reads with MiXCR, giving one entry per CDR3 protein. The sample records around 520,000 distinct CDR3 sequences, about 27% being singletons. The same sample was also used in a study of T cells of mothers and their children.

The sample was blood. These receptors came from a boy younger than 10 in good health.

The chain combines TRBV10-3 with TRBJ2-2; the D gene could be TRBD1 or TRBD2 (6 bases each). Germline CDR1 reads ENHRY; CDR2 reads SYGVKD. CDR3 length equals 14 residues. V was trimmed by 11 bases and J by 3 bases, leaving 16 bases between them. The CDR3 bases are TGTGCCCCTCCGGGGGCCTACTACACCGGGGAGCTGTTTTTT. Translation gives CAPPGAYYTGELFF.

This clonotype was detected a few times. V usage is TRBV6-5 and J usage is TRBJ2-5; tentative D call: TRBD1 (5 bases). The CDR3 is 20 residues long. Between the trimmed V and J ends, which lost 0 bases and 2 bases, there was a span of 25 bases. Germline V gene data show CDR1 as MNHEY and CDR2 as SVGAGI. The CDR3 sequence: CASSYSTAPWGKGVQETQYF. Written as DNA, the CDR3 is TGTGCCAGCAGTTACTCGACAGCCCCATGGGGAAAAGGGGTACAAGAGACCCAGTACTTC.

The chain joins TRBV11-2 to TRBJ2-5; no firm D call. The germline gives CDR1 SGHAT, CDR2 FQNNGV. Trimming shortened V by 5 bases and J by 7 bases, and 14 bases separated the two germline ends. CDR3 size: 13 residues. The CDR3 nucleotides read TGTGCCAGCAGCCCGGGTGGGGTTTGGACCCAGTACTTC. Translating it yields CASSPGGVWTQYF.

The gene calls are TRBV20-1 and TRBJ2-1, with 8 bases that match TRBD2. Germline V lookup: CDR1 DFQATT, CDR2 SNEGSKA (reference sequence). The CDR3 runs to 12 residues. The V segment lost 3 bases and the J segment 5 bases; nucleotides outside the gene matches: 0. In DNA, the CDR3 is TGCAGTGCTAGCGGGGGGGACAATGAGCAGTTCTTC. As protein: CSASGGDNEQFF.

In this sample, this clonotype turned up a few times. The gene calls are TRBV27 and TRBJ1-4, with a possible D match to TRBD1 (5 bases). Trimming stripped 0 bases from V and 8 bases from J, with 13 bases between. CDR1 is MNHEY, CDR2 SMNVEV, per germline (reference sequence). The CDR3 length is 15 residues. The CDR3 bases are TGTGCCAGCAGTTTATCGTCGGGGACGGGGGAAAAACTGTTTTTT. It encodes CASSLSSGTGEKLFF.